These T cell receptor beta chains were read from a single sample in a study of cytomegalovirus exposure and HLA in healthy donors. Only in-frame clones appear in the TCRdb table, and some are missing; sequencing was by immunoSEQ multiplex PCR. The sample has 150,000 to 200,000 clones; 70% to 80% are singletons. The sample taken for sequencing was PBMCs. These receptors all stem from a woman aged 25 to 45 in good health and CMV-seropositive. Both conserved end residues are part of each CDR3. A D gene is named only where the DNA matches it firmly. Not all rows give a size; the values are once, few, many and, for expanded clones, a class.

abundance,d_gene,v_gene,j_gene,CDR3nt,CDR3aa
.,.,TRBV5-6,TRBJ2-5,TGTGCCAGCAGCTTATACCGCTATCTAGAAGAGACCCAGTACTTC,CASSLYRYLEETQYF
many,TRBD1,TRBV10-1,TRBJ2-7,TGCGCCAGCAGTGAGACCGGACAGGGAGCCTACGAGCAGTACTTC,CASSETGQGAYEQYF
.,TRBD2,TRBV19,TRBJ2-3,TGTGCCAGTGGGAGGACTAGCGGGAGGGGGAGCACAGATACGCAGTATTTT,CASGRTSGRGSTDTQYF
.,TRBD1,TRBV6-1,TRBJ1-5,TGTGCCAGCACCCCGGGACAGGGAGACAATCAGCCCCAGCATTTT,CASTPGQGDNQPQHF
.,.,TRBV7-9,TRBJ2-7,TGTGCCAGCAGCTTAAGGGACACCACCTCCTACGAGCAGTACTTC,CASSLRDTTSYEQYF
.,.,TRBV27,TRBJ1-1,TGTGCCAGCAGTTTGAGGGGGAATAAAGCTTTCTTT,CASSLRGNKAFF
.,TRBD2,TRBV30,TRBJ2-7,TGTGCCTGGAGTCTACTTGAGCGGGAGTCCGAGCAGTACTTC,CAWSLLERESEQYF
once,.,TRBV2,TRBJ2-1,TGTGCCAGCAACAAGGGGGTATACAATGAGCAGTTCTTC,CASNKGVYNEQFF
.,TRBD2,TRBV4-1,TRBJ2-7,TGCGCCAGCAGCCAAATTGTGGGGGGACTAGCGGGATCCGAGCAGTACTTC,CASSQIVGGLAGSEQYF
.,.,TRBV10-1,TRBJ2-5,TGCGCCAGCAGTGGAACAGGGTCTAAGACCCAGTACTTC,CASSGTGSKTQYF
.,.,TRBV19,TRBJ2-4,TGTGCCAGTAGTAAGATAGGGGACACGGTTAAAAACATTCAGTACTTC,CASSKIGDTVKNIQYF
.,.,TRBV21-1,TRBJ1-2,TGTGCCAGCAGCAGCTCCGGGGAAGTCGGCTATGGCTACACCTTC,CASSSSGEVGYGYTF
.,.,TRBV29-1,TRBJ1-5,TGCAGCGTTCAAGGGGGGGGCAATCAGCCCCAGCATTTT,CSVQGGGNQPQHF
.,TRBD1,TRBV27,TRBJ1-5,TGTGCCAGCAGGGAGACAGGGCGCGGCAATCAGCCCCAGCATTTT,CASRETGRGNQPQHF
.,TRBD1,TRBV7-9,TRBJ1-2,TGTGCCAGCAGCTTGGACAGGGACTCCTATGGCTACACCTTC,CASSLDRDSYGYTF
.,.,TRBV4-1,TRBJ1-3,TGCGCCAGCAGCCAAGACTTTCCTGGAAACACCATATATTTT,CASSQDFPGNTIYF
.,.,TRBV6-1,TRBJ2-2,TGTGCCAGCAGTGGACGAGAAGGACAGCACACCGGGGAGCTGTTTTTT,CASSGREGQHTGELFF
once,.,TRBV27,TRBJ2-1,TGTGCCAGCACGGAAGGGGTTGGCAATGAGCAGTTCTTC,CASTEGVGNEQFF
.,.,TRBV14,TRBJ2-3,TGTGCCAGCAGCCAAGATTGGAGGGACGAGAGGCCAGATACGCAGTATTTT,CASSQDWRDERPDTQYF
few,TRBD2,TRBV15,TRBJ2-7,TGTGCCACCAGCAGGGGACTAGCGGGAACCCATTACTACGAGCAGTACTTC,CATSRGLAGTHYYEQYF
.,TRBD2,TRBV5-1,TRBJ2-1,TGCGCCAGCAGCTTGGCCCTTTTGGGGACTAGCAATGAGCAGTTCTTC,CASSLALLGTSNEQFF
.,.,TRBV7-6,TRBJ1-5,TGTGCCAGCAGCTTAGCTTCTCGGGGAATTCAGCCCCAGCATTTT,CASSLASRGIQPQHF
.,.,TRBV7-2,TRBJ2-2,TGTGCCAGCAGCCAGACAGCGGGTCCCGGGGAGCTGTTTTTT,CASSQTAGPGELFF
few,.,TRBV6-1,TRBJ1-2,TGTGCAAGTGGGGAGGGCACCTATGGCTACACCTTC,CASGEGTYGYTF
.,TRBD1,TRBV10-2,TRBJ1-4,TGCGCCGCTGCCCGGGACAGGCCTCTTGCAACTAATGAAAAACTGTTTTTT,CAAARDRPLATNEKLFF
.,.,TRBV20-1,TRBJ1-1,TGCAGTGCTAGTCTCCAGGGAGAAGCTTTCTTT,CSASLQGEAFF
.,.,TRBV29-1,TRBJ1-3,TGCAGCGTTAACTCAGGGTTTGCTGGAAACACCATATATTTT,CSVNSGFAGNTIYF
.,TRBD2,TRBV7-2,TRBJ2-5,TGTGCCAGCAGCTTAGGTAGCGGGGGGGCCCCGACCCAGTACTTC,CASSLGSGGAPTQYF
.,TRBD1,TRBV19,TRBJ1-5,TGTGCCAGTAGTATTGGGACAGGGATCAGCCTAAAGGCCTATAGCAATCAGCCCCAGCATTTT,CASSIGTGISLKAYSNQPQHF
.,.,TRBV2,TRBJ1-6,TGTGCCAGCGCAGGGTATAATTCACCCCTCCACTTT,CASAGYNSPLHF
.,.,TRBV4-3,TRBJ1-2,TGCGCCAGCAGCCAAGTTATCGGGACTCAACCGGGGGGCTACACCTTC,CASSQVIGTQPGGYTF
.,.,TRBV5-1,TRBJ2-7,TGCGCCAGCAGCTTGGCCGACGGGGTTGGCGAGCAGTACTTC,CASSLADGVGEQYF
.,.,TRBV4-1,TRBJ1-6,TGCGCCAGCAGGAAACGAGGTGGGGGGATCTCACCCCTCCACTTT,CASRKRGGGISPLHF
.,.,TRBV5-1,TRBJ2-2,TGCGCCAGTAGCTTTTCGGTGGGCCCCGGGGAGCTGTTTTTT,CASSFSVGPGELFF
.,.,TRBV14,TRBJ1-2,TGTGCCAGCAGCCAAGATCTCAGAAGCTATGGCTACACCTTC,CASSQDLRSYGYTF
once,.,TRBV11-2,TRBJ2-7,TGTGCCAGCACCCAAGGTCCAGGGAATTATTACGAGCAGTACTTC,CASTQGPGNYYEQYF
.,TRBD2,TRBV4-1,TRBJ2-5,TGCGCCAGCAGCCAAGATACCCCTAGCGGGGAGACCCAGTACTTC,CASSQDTPSGETQYF
.,.,TRBV11-3,TRBJ1-2,TGTGCCAGCATCGCGGGAAGGAATGGCTACACCTTC,CASIAGRNGYTF
.,.,TRBV5-4,TRBJ2-3,TGTGCCAGCAGCTTGGACCCCCTACCAAGAGATACGCAGTATTTT,CASSLDPLPRDTQYF
.,.,TRBV4-3,TRBJ1-6,TGCGCCAGCAGCCATGCCCCGGGACATTATATTCCCTATAATTCACCCCTCCACTTT,CASSHAPGHYIPYNSPLHF
few,.,TRBV7-7,TRBJ2-1,TGTGCCAGCAGCTTAGCGCTGGAGGCCCCCTACAATGAGCAGTTCTTC,CASSLALEAPYNEQFF
few,TRBD1,TRBV29-1,TRBJ2-1,TGCAGCGCCACTGAGACAGGGGGCGTATACAATGAGCAGTTCTTC,CSATETGGVYNEQFF
.,TRBD2,TRBV5-1,TRBJ2-1,TGCGCCAGCAGCCCAATTAGCGGGGGGGCGATGGGGAAGCAGTTCTTC,CASSPISGGAMGKQFF
.,.,TRBV4-1,TRBJ2-2,TGCGCCAGCAGCACGGTGGTCCCCGGGGAGCTGTTTTTT,CASSTVVPGELFF
once,TRBD1,TRBV27,TRBJ2-1,TGTGCCAGCAGTTTATGGACAGGGGGTAATGAGCAGTTCTTC,CASSLWTGGNEQFF
.,.,TRBV4-2,TRBJ1-2,TGTGCCAGCAGCCAAGTTGACCCACAGGGAAACTATGGCTACACCTTC,CASSQVDPQGNYGYTF
.,.,TRBV6-1,TRBJ1-5,TGTGCCAGCAGTGAGACACCTAGCAATCAGCCCCAGCATTTT,CASSETPSNQPQHF
.,.,TRBV5-1,TRBJ2-1,TGCGCCAGCAGCTCTGCCGGGACAACCTACAATGAGCAGTTCTTC,CASSSAGTTYNEQFF
.,TRBD1,TRBV11-2,TRBJ2-7,TGTGCCAGCAGCTTAGATAAGGGGACAGGGTCAGCCTACGAGCAGTACTTC,CASSLDKGTGSAYEQYF
once,.,TRBV29-1,TRBJ2-7,TGCAGCGTTGGTGGGGGACTCCCTTACGAGCAGTACTTC,CSVGGGLPYEQYF
.,TRBD1,TRBV14,TRBJ2-2,TGTGCCAGCAGCCAAGGGACAGGGGACACCGGGGAGCTGTTTTTT,CASSQGTGDTGELFF
.,TRBD1,TRBV4-1,TRBJ2-1,TGCGCCAGCAGCCACATCAGGGGGAACTACAATGAGCAGTTCTTC,CASSHIRGNYNEQFF
.,.,TRBV9,TRBJ1-5,TGTGCCAGCAGCCAAGGACAGTCCTTAAGCAATCAGCCCCAGCATTTT,CASSQGQSLSNQPQHF
.,TRBD2,TRBV13,TRBJ2-5,TGTGCCAGCAGCCCCGTTAGCGGGAGGGCCCAAGAGACCCAGTACTTC,CASSPVSGRAQETQYF
.,.,TRBV5-1,TRBJ2-3,TGCGCCAGCAGCACGACAACAGGTTCGATCACAGATACGCAGTATTTT,CASSTTTGSITDTQYF
.,.,TRBV27,TRBJ1-6,TGTGCCAGCAGTTTAACCACGGGAGGAGGGTCACCCCTCCACTTT,CASSLTTGGGSPLHF
.,.,TRBV30,TRBJ2-6,TGTGCCTGGAGCAAACAGGACCTTACTGGGGCCAACGTCCTGACTTTC,CAWSKQDLTGANVLTF